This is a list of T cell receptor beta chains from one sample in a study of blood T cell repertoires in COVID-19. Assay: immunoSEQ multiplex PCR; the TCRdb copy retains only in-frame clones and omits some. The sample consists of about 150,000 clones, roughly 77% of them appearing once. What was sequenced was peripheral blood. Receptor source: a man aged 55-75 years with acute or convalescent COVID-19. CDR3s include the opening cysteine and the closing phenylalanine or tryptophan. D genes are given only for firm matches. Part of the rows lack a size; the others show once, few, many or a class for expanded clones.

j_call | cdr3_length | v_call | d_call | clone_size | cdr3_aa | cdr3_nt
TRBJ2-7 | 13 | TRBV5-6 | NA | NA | CASSPYSLYEQYF | TGTGCCAGCAGCCCCTACAGCCTCTACGAGCAGTACTTC
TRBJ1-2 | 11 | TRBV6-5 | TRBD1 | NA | CASLKGGGYTF | TGTGCCAGCCTAAAAGGGGGCGGCTACACCTTC
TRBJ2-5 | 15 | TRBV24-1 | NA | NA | CATSDPDRSKETQYF | TGTGCCACCAGTGACCCCGACAGGTCTAAAGAGACCCAGTACTTC
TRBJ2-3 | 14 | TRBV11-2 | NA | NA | CASSLGSLGDTQYF | TGTGCCAGCAGCTTGGGCAGCCTTGGAGATACGCAGTATTTT
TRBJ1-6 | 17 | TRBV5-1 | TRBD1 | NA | CASSSSTGGRINSPLHF | TGCGCCAGCAGCTCCTCGACAGGGGGCCGAATAAATTCACCCCTCCACTTT
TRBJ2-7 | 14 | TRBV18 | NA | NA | CASSPPVQGGEQYF | TGTGCCAGCTCACCACCGGTACAGGGCGGCGAGCAGTACTTC
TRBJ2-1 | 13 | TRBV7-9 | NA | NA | CASSEAGYNEQFF | TGTGCCAGCAGCGAGGCGGGGTACAATGAGCAGTTCTTC
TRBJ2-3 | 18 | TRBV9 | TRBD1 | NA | CASSTRMTGPTSTDTQYF | TGTGCCAGCAGCACCCGAATGACAGGGCCCACTAGCACAGATACGCAGTATTTT
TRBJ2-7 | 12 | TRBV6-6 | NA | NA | CASSPNLYEQYF | TGTGCCAGCAGCCCGAACTTATACGAGCAGTACTTC
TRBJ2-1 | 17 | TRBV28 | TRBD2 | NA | CASRPGTSGRGHNEQFF | TGTGCCAGCAGACCCGGGACTAGCGGGAGAGGTCACAATGAGCAGTTCTTC
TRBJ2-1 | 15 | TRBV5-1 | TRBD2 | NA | CASSLVREAHNEQFF | TGCGCCAGCAGCTTGGTTCGGGAGGCCCACAATGAGCAGTTCTTC
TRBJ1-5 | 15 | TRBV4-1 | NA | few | CASSQDVGRGQPQHF | TGCGCCAGCAGCCAAGATGTCGGCAGGGGCCAGCCCCAGCATTTT
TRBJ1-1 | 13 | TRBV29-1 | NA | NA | CSVGGGKNTEAFF | TGCAGCGTGGGAGGCGGAAAGAACACTGAAGCTTTCTTT
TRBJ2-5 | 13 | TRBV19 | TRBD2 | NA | CASRPGGQETQYF | TGTGCCAGTAGACCGGGGGGCCAAGAGACCCAGTACTTC
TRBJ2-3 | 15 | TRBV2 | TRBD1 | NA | CASILTGGRSDTQYF | TGTGCCAGCATTCTGACAGGGGGCAGGTCAGATACGCAGTATTTT
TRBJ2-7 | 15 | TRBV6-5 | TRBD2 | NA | CASSYFSGTRNEQYF | TGTGCCAGCAGTTACTTCTCCGGGACTAGAAACGAGCAGTACTTC
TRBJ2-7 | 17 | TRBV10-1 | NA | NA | CASSCPLRAGLWHEQYF | TGCGCCAGCAGCTGCCCCCTACGCGCGGGGCTATGGCACGAGCAGTACTTC
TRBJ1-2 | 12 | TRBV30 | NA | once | CAWTVFNYGYTF | TGTGCCTGGACAGTTTTTAACTATGGCTACACCTTC
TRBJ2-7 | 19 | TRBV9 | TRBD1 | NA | CASSAQRTGGIESSYEQYF | TGTGCCAGCAGCGCCCAAAGGACAGGGGGCATCGAGAGCTCCTACGAGCAGTACTTC
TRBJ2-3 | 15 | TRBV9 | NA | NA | CASSVSRGSTDTQYF | TGTGCCAGCAGCGTTTCTAGGGGAAGCACAGATACGCAGTATTTT
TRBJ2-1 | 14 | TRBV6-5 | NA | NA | CASSYSGGVHEQFF | TGTGCCAGCAGTTACAGCGGCGGCGTTCATGAGCAGTTCTTC
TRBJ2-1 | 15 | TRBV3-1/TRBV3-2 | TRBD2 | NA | CASSQDPGAGAEQFF | TGTGCCAGCAGCCAAGATCCGGGAGCGGGGGCTGAGCAGTTCTTC
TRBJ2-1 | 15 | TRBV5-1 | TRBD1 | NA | CASSGGQLLDNEQFF | TGCGCCAGCAGCGGGGGACAGCTTCTAGACAATGAGCAGTTCTTC